The 9 T cell receptor beta chains below all came from one sample that was sequenced in a study of PD-L1 blockade in urothelial cancer (TCRdb year 2017). Library creation used the immunoSEQ multiplex PCR assay. The clones in this table, taken by TCRdb from immuneACCESS, are in-frame only. Not every clone is retained; where verified, under half of the shortfall comes from an unresolved V gene, and the cause of the rest is unknown. The table for this sample lists 90,000 to 120,000 clones; 90% to 95% of them were counted only once. The ten largest make up almost 0.95% of the sample. Source: PBMCs, taken around atezolizumab (anti-PD-L1) treatment. The receptors here all came from a woman at least 80 years old with urothelial cancer.

The gene calls are TRBV6-5 and TRBJ2-5; TRBD1 matches 7 bases. The germline V gene has CDR1 MNHEY and CDR2 SVGAGI. CDR3 length equals 15 residues. J lost 5 bases, V lost 5 bases, and 11 bases had no gene match. Here the CDR3 reads CASSPPTGSGETQYF. The CDR3 nucleotides are TGTGCCAGCAGTCCACCGACAGGGAGTGGTGAGACCCAGTACTTC.

V is TRBV9 and J is TRBJ2-1, with 9 bases lining up with TRBD2. This CDR3 is 16 amino acids long. In germline, CDR1 is SGDLS, CDR2 YYNGEE. V was pared by 3 bases and J by 4 bases, with 8 bases of the junction left unmatched. CDR3 protein: CASSAPGTSLYNEQFF. The CDR3 DNA reads TGTGCCAGCAGCGCCCCCGGGACTAGCTTATACAATGAGCAGTTCTTC.

The chain links TRBV10-1 to TRBJ2-3, with 11 bases identical to TRBD2. CDR1 is WNHNN and CDR2 is SYGVQD in the germline V gene (reference sequence). CDR3 size: 15 residues. The J segment lost 2 bases and the V segment lost 8 bases, leaving 6 bases of the junction unmatched. The CDR3 sequence: CASSRLAGNTDTQYF. As DNA, the CDR3 is TGCGCCAGCTCTAGACTAGCGGGGAACACAGATACGCAGTATTTT.

The genes are TRBV7-8 and TRBJ1-1; D is undetermined. Germline values: CDR1 SGHVS, CDR2 FQNEAQ. The CDR3 extends over 11 amino acids. The V and J ends lost 5 bases and 8 bases respectively, with 9 bases between them. Here the CDR3 DNA reads TGTGCCAGCAGCCCCCTGGAGGAAGCTTTCTTT. This sequence encodes CASSPLEEAFF.

Here the CDR3 DNA reads TGCGCCAGCAGCTGGGGACTAGCGGGACTCGCCGCGGAGCAGTACTTC. Translation: CASSWGLAGLAAEQYF. V gene TRBV5-1 combines with J gene TRBJ2-7; the match to TRBD2 covers 13 bases. The V segment lost 3 bases and the J segment 7 bases; nucleotides outside the gene matches: 10. Germline assignment: CDR1 SGHRS and CDR2 YFSETQ. This CDR3 is built from 16 residues.

The rearrangement links TRBV27 to TRBJ2-1; D is unresolved. Trimming cost V 5 bases and J 3 bases, with 5 bases left between them. Germline assignment: CDR1 MNHEY and CDR2 SMNVEV (reference sequence). The length of the CDR3 is 12 residues. The CDR3 protein is CASSTVYNEQFF. The CDR3 DNA reads TGTGCCAGCAGTACGGTCTACAATGAGCAGTTCTTC.

This clone was seen only once. The V gene is TRBV6-1, the J gene TRBJ2-7; D is perhaps TRBD1 (6 bases). The germline V gene encodes CDR1 MNHNS and CDR2 SASEGT. The CDR3 contains 16 residues. Trimming stripped 4 bases from V and 0 bases from J, with 16 bases between. The CDR3 sequence: CASSGQAAESSYEQYF. CDR3 nucleotides: TGTGCCAGCAGTGGACAGGCGGCGGAGAGCTCCTACGAGCAGTACTTC.

This chain joins TRBV5-1 and TRBJ2-1; 8 bases fit TRBD2. From germline, CDR1 is SGHRS and CDR2 YFSETQ. J lost 9 bases, V lost 4 bases, and 15 bases had no gene match. The CDR3 is 16 amino acids. The CDR3 DNA follows: TGCGCCAGCAGCCCATATCAAGCGGGAGTGTTGTCTGAGCAGTTCTTC. Protein product: CASSPYQAGVLSEQFF.

The chain links TRBV29-1 to TRBJ2-1; 13 bases align to TRBD2. With 7 bases clipped from V and 5 bases from J, the junction kept 14 bases outside the gene matches. The CDR3 length is 17 residues. CDR1 and CDR2 (germline): SQVTM, ANQGSEA. CDR3 amino acids: CSASGTSGTSEHNEQFF. The CDR3 nucleotides are TGCAGCGCCTCCGGGACTAGCGGGACGTCTGAGCACAATGAGCAGTTCTTC.